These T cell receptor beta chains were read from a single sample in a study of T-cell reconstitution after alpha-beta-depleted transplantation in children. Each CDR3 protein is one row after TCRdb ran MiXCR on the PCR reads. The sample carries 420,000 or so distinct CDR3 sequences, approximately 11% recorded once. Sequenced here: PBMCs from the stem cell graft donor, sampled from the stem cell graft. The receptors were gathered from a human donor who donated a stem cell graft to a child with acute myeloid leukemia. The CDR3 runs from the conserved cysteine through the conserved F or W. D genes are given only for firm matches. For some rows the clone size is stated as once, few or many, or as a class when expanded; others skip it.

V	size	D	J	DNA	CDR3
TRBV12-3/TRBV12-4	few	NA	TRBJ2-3	TGTGCCAGCAGTTTAGCGCGGGGATTTGAAGCCTCTCGCACAGATACGCAGTATTTT	CASSLARGFEASRTDTQYF
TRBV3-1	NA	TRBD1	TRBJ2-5	TGTGCCAGCAGCCAAGATACCAGGGGGGAGACCCAGTACTTC	CASSQDTRGETQYF
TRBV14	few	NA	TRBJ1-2	TGTGCCAGCAGCCAAGTCGGCAGGAACTATGGCTACACCTTC	CASSQVGRNYGYTF
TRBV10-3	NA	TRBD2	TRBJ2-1	TGTGCCACGACGGGACTAGCGGATAATGAGCAGTTCTTC	CATTGLADNEQFF
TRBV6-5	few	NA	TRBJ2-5	TGTGCCAGCAGTTATGGGGGCAGTTCTTTGGAGACCCAGTACTTC	CASSYGGSSLETQYF
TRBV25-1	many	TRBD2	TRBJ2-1	TGTGCCAGCAGTACGACTAGCGGAGGGGTTTACAATGAGCAGTTCTTC	CASSTTSGGVYNEQFF
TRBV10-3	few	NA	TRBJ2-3	TGTGCCTCCTCGCGGGAAGGGAGCGGCACAGATACGCAGTATTTT	CASSREGSGTDTQYF
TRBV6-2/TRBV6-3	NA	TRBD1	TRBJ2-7	TGTGCCAGCAGCAACCTCGGGACAGGAACCTACGAGCAGTACTTC	CASSNLGTGTYEQYF
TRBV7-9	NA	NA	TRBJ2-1	TGTGCCAGCCGTCTGCGGGGGCCTGGGAATGAGCAGTTCTTC	CASRLRGPGNEQFF
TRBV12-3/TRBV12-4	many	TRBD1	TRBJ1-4	TGTGCCAGCAGTTCTAGGAACAGGGGGGTTGAAAAACTGTTTTTT	CASSSRNRGVEKLFF
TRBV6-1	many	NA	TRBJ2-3	TGTGCCAGCAGGCGGGGAGTCACAGATACGCAGTATTTT	CASRRGVTDTQYF
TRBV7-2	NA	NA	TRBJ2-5	TGTGCCAGCAGCTTAGGATCGCGGCGGGGCCAAGAGACCCAGTACTTC	CASSLGSRRGQETQYF
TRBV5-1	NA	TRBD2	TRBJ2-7	TGCGCCAGCAGCTCCCCCGAGAGCGGGGGTTACGAGCAGTACTTC	CASSSPESGGYEQYF
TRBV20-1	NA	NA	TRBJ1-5	TGCAGTGCTCCGAAGATCAGGGAGCGGCCCCAGCATTTT	CSAPKIRERPQHF
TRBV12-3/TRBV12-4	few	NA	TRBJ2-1	TGTGCCAGCAGCCTTACGTGGGATGAGCAGTTCTTC	CASSLTWDEQFF
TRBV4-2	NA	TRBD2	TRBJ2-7	TGTGCCAGCAGCCTAAAACTAGCGGATAGCTCCTACGAGCAGTACTTC	CASSLKLADSSYEQYF
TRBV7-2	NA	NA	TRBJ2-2	TGTGCCAGCAGGTTAGTCGGGCCGCGCTCCGGGGAGCTGTTTTTT	CASRLVGPRSGELFF
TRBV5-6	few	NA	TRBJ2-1	TGTGCCAGCAGCTTAGCTCGCGGGATTGGCAATGAGCAGTTCTTC	CASSLARGIGNEQFF
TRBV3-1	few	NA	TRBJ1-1	TGTGCCAGCAGCCAAGCCCTAGTACCCACGACAGGGAACACTGAAGCTTTCTTT	CASSQALVPTTGNTEAFF
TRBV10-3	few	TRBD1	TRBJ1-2	TGTGCCATCAGAACCGGGACAGGGCAATATGGCTACACCTTC	CAIRTGTGQYGYTF
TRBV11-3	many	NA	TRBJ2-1	TGTGCCAGCAGCTTAGACGCGGAGGAGCAGTTCTTC	CASSLDAEEQFF
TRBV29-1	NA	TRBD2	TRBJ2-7	TGCAGCGCCGGGGGGGAGTTAGGGCCGCCCTCAACCGAGCAGTACTTC	CSAGGELGPPSTEQYF
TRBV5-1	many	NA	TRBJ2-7	TGCGCCAGCAGCCGGGCCCCGGACAGCTACGAGCAGTACTTC	CASSRAPDSYEQYF
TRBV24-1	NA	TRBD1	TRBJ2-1	TGTGCCACCAGTGACCGAGGACAGGGATATAATGAGCAGTTCTTC	CATSDRGQGYNEQFF
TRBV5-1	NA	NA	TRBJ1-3	TGCGCCAGCAGCTTGGGTGGGAGATACTCTGGAAACACCATATATTTT	CASSLGGRYSGNTIYF
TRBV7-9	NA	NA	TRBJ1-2	TGTGCCAGCAGCTTATCAGACAGATTCTATGGCTACACCTTC	CASSLSDRFYGYTF
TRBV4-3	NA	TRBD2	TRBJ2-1	TGCGCCAGCAGCCAAGATGGGATTAGCGGGAGCAATGAGCAGTTCTTC	CASSQDGISGSNEQFF
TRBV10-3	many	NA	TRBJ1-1	TGTGCCATCGGAGGGATTAACACTGAAGCTTTCTTT	CAIGGINTEAFF
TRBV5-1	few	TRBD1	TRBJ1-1	TGCGCCAGCAGCACTCGACAGGGGTCTGCGAACACTGAAGCTTTCTTT	CASSTRQGSANTEAFF
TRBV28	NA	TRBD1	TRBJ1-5	TGTGCCAGCATTTTCTACGGACAGGGGGCTTGGAGCAATCAGCCCCAGCATTTT	CASIFYGQGAWSNQPQHF
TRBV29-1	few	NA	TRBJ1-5	TGCAGCGTTGAAGAGGGGGCTGGTAGCAATCAGCCCCAGCATTTT	CSVEEGAGSNQPQHF
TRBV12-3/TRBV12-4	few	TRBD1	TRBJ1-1	TGTGCCAGCAGTCCCGGACAGGATACCGTGAACACTGAAGCTTTCTTT	CASSPGQDTVNTEAFF
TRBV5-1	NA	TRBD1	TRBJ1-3	TGCGCCAGCAGCTCCGGGACAGGCTACGTCTCTGGAAACACCATATATTTT	CASSSGTGYVSGNTIYF
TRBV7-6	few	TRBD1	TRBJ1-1	TGTGCCAGCAGCTTAAAGGCAGGGGGCAAGAACACTGAAGCTTTCTTT	CASSLKAGGKNTEAFF
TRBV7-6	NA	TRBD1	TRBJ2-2	TGTGCCAGCAGCTCCCGACAGGGGGCGAACACCGGGGAGCTGTTTTTT	CASSSRQGANTGELFF
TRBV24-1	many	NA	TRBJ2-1	TGTGCCACCAGTGATTTTAAGAGCGAGGCCTACAATGAGCAGTTCTTC	CATSDFKSEAYNEQFF
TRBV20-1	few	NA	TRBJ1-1	TGCAGTGCTAGAGATCCGGTGAACACTGAAGCTTTCTTT	CSARDPVNTEAFF
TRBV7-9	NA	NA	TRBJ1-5	TGTGCCAGCAGCTACGACAGTAGCAATCAGCCCCAGCATTTT	CASSYDSSNQPQHF
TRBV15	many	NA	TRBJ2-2	TGTGCCACCAGCAGACTTACAGCTACCGGGGAGCTGTTTTTT	CATSRLTATGELFF
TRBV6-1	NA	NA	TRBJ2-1	TGTGCCAGCAGTGAACTTCTAGGGGGATACAATGAGCAGTTCTTC	CASSELLGGYNEQFF
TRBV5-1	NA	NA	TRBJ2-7	TGCGCCAGCAGCTTACCCCGGGAAACCCCGACCTACGAGCAGTACTTC	CASSLPRETPTYEQYF
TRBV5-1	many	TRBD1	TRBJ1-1	TGCGCCAGCAGAGTACAGGGGGACACTGAAGCTTTCTTT	CASRVQGDTEAFF
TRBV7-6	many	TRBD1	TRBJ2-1	TGTGCCAGCAGCATCGGACAGGGGGGCAATGAGCAGTTCTTC	CASSIGQGGNEQFF
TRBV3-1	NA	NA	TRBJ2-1	TGTGCCAGCAGCCTCCCCCCACTGAATGAGCAGTTCTTC	CASSLPPLNEQFF
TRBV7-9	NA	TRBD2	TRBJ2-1	TGTGCCAGCAGCTTAGTACCCCATAGCGGGAGAAGGGATGAGCAGTTCTTC	CASSLVPHSGRRDEQFF
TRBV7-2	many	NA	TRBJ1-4	TGTGCCAGCAGCTCCCGTGGGACGGTGGAACTGTTTTTT	CASSSRGTVELFF
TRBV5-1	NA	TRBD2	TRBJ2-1	TGCGCCAGCAGCTCCCTAGCGGCGGGCCCCTACAATGAGCAGTTCTTC	CASSSLAAGPYNEQFF
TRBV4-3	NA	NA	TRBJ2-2	TGCGCCAGCAGCCAAGTACTAGCAGACACCGGGGAGCTGTTTTTT	CASSQVLADTGELFF
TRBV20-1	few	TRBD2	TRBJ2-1	TGCAGTGCTAGTAGAGCGGGAGGGGGGGATGAGCAGTTCTTC	CSASRAGGGDEQFF
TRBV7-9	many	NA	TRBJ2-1	TGTGCCAGCAGCCCCAGTCTTCGGGAGCAGTTCTTC	CASSPSLREQFF
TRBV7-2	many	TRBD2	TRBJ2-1	TGTGCCAGCAGGGAACTAGCGGTAAAAAGGAATGAGCAGTTCTTC	CASRELAVKRNEQFF
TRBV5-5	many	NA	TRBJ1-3	TGTGCCAGCAGCTTACTTGGAGGCGCCGGAAACACCATATATTTT	CASSLLGGAGNTIYF
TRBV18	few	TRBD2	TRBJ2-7	TGTGCCAGCTCACTTTTGGGACTAGACTCCTACGAGCAGTACTTC	CASSLLGLDSYEQYF
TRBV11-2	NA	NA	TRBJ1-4	TGTGCCCGCAGCGAGACAGTAGGCAATGAAAAACTGTTTTTT	CARSETVGNEKLFF